The table lists the clone carrying this TCR beta chain with many counts. What it binds is not known. Indicated time point: healthy volunteer bleed at 6 weeks. Someone pulled total RNA out of unfractionated whole blood. This sample was taken from a study of human T cells and chemical hapten exposure. Individual cDNA molecules had unique molecular identifiers attached to them by the library. Original data processing: Across samples, TCR counts had a median of about 92,000 and ranged from roughly 23,224 to 690,600. In TCRdb, the RACE reads were re-called with MiXCR into one record per CDR3 protein. It is TCRdb's table, rather than the study itself, that gives the V and J calls and clone size. The table lists around 47,000 distinct CDR3 sequences, about 4% of them singletons. Study-level results: DPC sensitization left the count of TCRs above 1 in 1000 unchanged.

The sequenced material came from whole blood. This clonotype was obtained from a human donor in good health. Some clones in this sample may be carry-over from other donors' samples.

CDR3 loop: CASSPGLAGSSGANVLTF. The CDR3 coding sequence is TGCGCCAGCAGCCCGGGGCTAGCGGGGAGCTCTGGGGCCAACGTCCTGACTTTC. This chain joins TRBV4-1 and TRBJ2-6, with TRBD2 identical over 9 bases. J lost 0 bases, V lost 4 bases, and 7 bases had no gene match. Germline values: CDR1 MGHRA, CDR2 YSYEKL. The CDR3 covers 18 residues.